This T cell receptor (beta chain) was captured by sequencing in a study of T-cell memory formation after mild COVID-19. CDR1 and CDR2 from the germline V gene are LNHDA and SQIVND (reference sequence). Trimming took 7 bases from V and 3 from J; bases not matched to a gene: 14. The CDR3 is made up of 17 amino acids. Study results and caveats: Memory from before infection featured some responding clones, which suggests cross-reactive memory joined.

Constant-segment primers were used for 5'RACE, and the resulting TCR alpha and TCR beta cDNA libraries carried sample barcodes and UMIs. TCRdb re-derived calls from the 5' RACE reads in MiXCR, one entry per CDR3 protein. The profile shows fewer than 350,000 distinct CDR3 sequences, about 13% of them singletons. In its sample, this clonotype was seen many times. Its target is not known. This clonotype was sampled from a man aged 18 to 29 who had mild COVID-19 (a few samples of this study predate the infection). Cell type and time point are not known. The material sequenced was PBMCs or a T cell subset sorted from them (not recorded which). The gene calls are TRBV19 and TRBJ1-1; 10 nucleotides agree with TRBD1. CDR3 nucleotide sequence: TGTGCCAGTAATTCCTATGACAGGGGGCAAGAGGACACTGAAGCTTTCTTT. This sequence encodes CASNSYDRGQEDTEAFF.